The 20 T cell receptor beta chains given below trace back to one sample, sequenced in a study of early stage breast cancer tumors. Profiling relied on immunoSEQ multiplex PCR, and the TCRdb table lists in-frame clones only, not all of them. Altogether some 75,000 clones are present, more than 60% being singletons, with the ten largest covering 3% to 4.5%. Source material: blood. All receptors come from a person between 55 and 69 years old with breast cancer.

V and J are TRBV5-6 and TRBJ2-7; D gene uncertain. The CDR3 loop spans 15 amino acids. Germline V gene lookup returns CDR1 SGHDT and CDR2 YYEEEE. V gave up 4 bases and J gave up 0 bases, with 14 bases separating them. CDR3 nucleotides: TGTGCCAGCAGCCCGGGTTTAGGCATCTCCTACGAGCAGTACTTC. Translated: CASSPGLGISYEQYF.

The V gene is TRBV7-8, the J gene TRBJ2-3; TRBD2 matches at 8 bases. This CDR3 spans 16 amino acids. Germline values: CDR1 SGHVS, CDR2 FQNEAQ. Unmatched junction bases numbered 5, after V lost 1 base and J lost 2 bases. The CDR3 sequence: CASSLVTAGATDTQYF. The CDR3 nucleotides read TGTGCCAGCAGCTTAGTGACAGCGGGGGCCACAGATACGCAGTATTTT.

The J gene is TRBJ2-2, the V gene TRBV5-6; 9 positions match TRBD2. With 0 bases clipped from V and 3 bases from J, the junction kept 6 bases outside the gene matches. Germline lookup yields CDR1 SGHDT and CDR2 YYEEEE. This CDR3 comprises 17 residues. The CDR3: CASSLVVAGAYTGELFF. The CDR3 DNA reads TGTGCCAGCAGCTTGGTGGTAGCGGGAGCGTACACCGGGGAGCTGTTTTTT.

V gene TRBV14 combines with J gene TRBJ2-6, with D perhaps matching TRBD1 (6 bases). Deletions cut 4 bases from V and 4 bases from J, with 11 bases between. This CDR3 comprises 15 residues. From germline, CDR1 is SGHDN and CDR2 FVKESK. The chain's CDR3 is CASSRQGLGANVLTF. CDR3 in DNA: TGTGCCAGCAGCCGTCAGGGGCTCGGGGCCAACGTCCTGACTTTC. Combining the CDR3 with reference TRBV14 and TRBJ2-6 gives the whole variable domain EAGVTQFPSHSVIEKGQTVTLRCDPISGHDNLYWYRRVMGKEIKFLLHFVKESKQDESGMPNNRFLAERTGGTYSTLKVQPAELEDSGVYFCASSRQGLGANVLTFGAGSRLTVL.

The rearrangement links TRBV5-4 to TRBJ2-2, with D perhaps TRBD1 (6 bases). The germline CDR1 and CDR2 sequences are SGHNT and YYREEE (reference sequence). The ends were cut back, 0 bases at V and 6 bases at J, with 12 bases in the middle. The CDR3 runs to 15 residues. The CDR3 region has the DNA TGTGCCAGCAGCTTGGGGGGGCCCCTCGCCGGGGAGCTGTTTTTT. Its protein product is CASSLGGPLAGELFF.

The V call is TRBV15, the J call TRBJ2-1, with 12 bases identical to TRBD2. Germline loops: CDR1 LNHNV, CDR2 YYDKDF (reference sequence). CDR3 size: 15 residues. V lost 0 bases and J lost 9; bases outside the gene matches: 3. CDR3 residues: CATSRETSGSTEQFF. As DNA, the CDR3 is TGTGCCACCAGCAGAGAGACTAGCGGGAGTACTGAGCAGTTCTTC.

This sequence joins TRBV6-5 and TRBJ2-7; possibly TRBD1 for D (6 bases). The germline V gene has CDR1 MNHEY and CDR2 SVGAGI. Trimming pared 6 bases from V and 0 bases from J, leaving 9 bases between. The CDR3 length is 13 residues. The CDR3 spells CASRGDTSYEQYF. The CDR3 DNA reads TGTGCCAGCAGGGGGGACACCTCCTACGAGCAGTACTTC.

The sample holds one count of this clone. This chain's CDR3 is CAITAKGRDGYTF. The CDR3 nucleotides are TGTGCCATCACCGCGAAGGGTAGAGATGGCTACACCTTC. The V gene is TRBV10-3, the J gene TRBJ1-2, with D uncertain. V was trimmed by 7 bases and J by 6 bases, leaving 15 bases between them. CDR1 ENHRY and CDR2 SYGVKD come from the germline V gene. The CDR3 runs 13 residues.

This clone occurred a few times. In DNA form, the CDR3 reads TGTGCCAGCAGTCCATCCGGGACAGGGGGCTACCTCTCCTACGAGCAGTACTTC. Amino acid sequence: CASSPSGTGGYLSYEQYF. The chain couples TRBV28 to TRBJ2-7; 12 nucleotides agree with TRBD1. Losses at the gene ends were 5 bases for V and 0 bases for J; bases not matched to a gene: 11. The germline gives CDR1 MDHEN, CDR2 SYDVKM. The CDR3 totals 18 residues.

V is TRBV4-2 and J is TRBJ2-3; 7 nucleotides align to TRBD2. After removal of 2 bases from V and 0 bases from J, the junction contained 5 bases not matched to a gene. Germline loops: CDR1 LGHNA, CDR2 YNFKEQ. The CDR3 loop spans 16 amino acids. In DNA, the CDR3 is TGTGCCAGCAGCCAACAGGCACTAGCGAGCACAGATACGCAGTATTTT. Encoded protein: CASSQQALASTDTQYF.

The chain has TRBV19 and TRBJ2-5; 11 bases line up with TRBD1. CDR3 length equals 13 residues. Germline V gene sequence: CDR1 LNHDA, CDR2 SQIVND (reference sequence). Losses at the gene ends were 10 bases for V and 5 bases for J; bases not matched to a gene: 6. The DNA of the CDR3 is TGTGCCACTCTGGGACAGGGGGATGAGACCCAGTACTTC. It specifies CATLGQGDETQYF.

The chain uses TRBV4-2 and TRBJ2-1; D is uncertain. The CDR3 totals 12 residues. Germline values: CDR1 LGHNA, CDR2 YNFKEQ. V lost 0 bases and J lost 8, with 5 bases in between. The CDR3 DNA reads as TGTGCCAGCAGCCAAGATCTTCATGAGCAGTTCTTC. It translates to CASSQDLHEQFF.

The J gene is TRBJ1-4, the V gene TRBV5-4; no clear D gene. V shed 0 bases and J shed 0 bases, with 3 bases lying between them. Per the germline V gene, CDR1 is SGHNT and CDR2 is YYREEE (reference sequence). The CDR3 loop spans 14 amino acids. The CDR3 protein is CASSLGATNEKLFF. CDR3 DNA sequence: TGTGCCAGCAGCTTGGGAGCAACTAATGAAAAACTGTTTTTT.

There are a few counts of this clone. The rearrangement links TRBV6-6 to TRBJ2-1; maybe TRBD2 (5 bases). V was cut by 2 bases and J by 6 bases, with 14 bases left in between. CDR3 length: 15 amino acids. From germline, CDR1 is MNHNY and CDR2 SVGAGI (reference sequence). CDR3 loop: CASSYGLQRGNEQFF. As DNA, the CDR3 is TGTGCCAGCAGTTACGGACTCCAAAGAGGCAATGAGCAGTTCTTC.

This clone came up once. The V call is TRBV9, the J call TRBJ2-7; 9 nucleotides agree with TRBD1. The junction had 10 bases not matched to a gene; V was cut back by 4 bases and J by 5 bases. This CDR3 is 15 amino acids long. Germline assignment: CDR1 SGDLS and CDR2 YYNGEE. DNA of the CDR3: TGTGCCAGCAGCTCCCCTGGGACAGGGACCCACGAGCAGTACTTC. This sequence encodes CASSSPGTGTHEQYF.

This chain connects TRBV27 to TRBJ2-7, with TRBD1 matching 7 bases. V shed 5 bases, J shed 4 bases, and the junction held 5 bases outside the gene matches. Germline V lookup: CDR1 MNHEY, CDR2 SMNVEV (reference sequence). The length of the CDR3 is 13 residues. The CDR3 DNA follows: TGTGCCAGCAGTGCCTCAGGGGGATACGAGCAGTACTTC. Protein sequence: CASSASGGYEQYF.

J is TRBJ1-2 and V is TRBV4-3; D ambiguous. This CDR3 contains 14 residues. Germline CDR1 is LGHNA and CDR2 is YSLEER. The V end was cut by 0 bases, the J end by 8 bases, with 13 bases between. CDR3 residues: CASSQDFGSGGYTF. The CDR3 DNA reads as TGCGCCAGCAGCCAAGATTTCGGGTCGGGAGGCTACACCTTC.

CDR3 residues: CASSRLGGAGELFF. The CDR3 nucleotides read TGTGCCAGCAGCAGGCTGGGGGGGGCCGGGGAGCTGTTTTTT. The chain couples TRBV5-5 to TRBJ2-2; the match to TRBD2 covers 7 bases. Germline-derived CDR1 and CDR2 are SGHKS and YYEKEE (reference sequence). Trimming cost V 4 bases and J 6 bases; bases outside gene matches: 6. This CDR3 has 14 amino acids.

This sequence joins TRBV6-6 and TRBJ1-5, with D maybe TRBD1 (6 bases). CDR1 is MNHNY, CDR2 SVGAGI, per germline (reference sequence). The CDR3 covers 12 residues. V lost 6 bases and J lost 7, with 10 bases in between. The CDR3, as DNA: TGTGCCAGCAGGGGGGCAGAACAGCCCCAGCATTTT. Its protein is CASRGAEQPQHF.

V usage is TRBV18 and J usage is TRBJ2-1; D not resolved. CDR3 length: 13 residues. V gave up 2 bases and J gave up 8 bases, with 10 bases separating them. The V gene's germline CDR1 is KGHSH and CDR2 LQKENI. CDR3 in amino acids: CASSPTTGDEQFF. Here the CDR3 DNA reads TGTGCCAGCTCACCAACAACCGGAGATGAGCAGTTCTTC.